Below are 23 T cell receptor beta chains sequenced from a single sample in a study of PD-1 blockade in classical Hodgkin lymphoma (dated by TCRdb to 2020 to 2022). Library preparation employed the immunoSEQ multiplex PCR assay. As stored in TCRdb, this immuneACCESS dataset retains in-frame rearrangements with V and J assigned. A fraction of the clones does not appear; measured against another copy, unresolved V genes explain less than half of the discrepancy, and the remainder lacks a known reason. Present in this sample are tens of thousands of clones, 85% to 95% of which were seen just once. The ten largest clones capture about 7.8% of the sample. Read against the paper, the sample's time point label means: cycle 1 day 1 (C1D1), immediately before nivolumab initiation. Every trial patient had relapsed after autologous stem cell transplantation, and cohorts A, B and C differed in prior brentuximab vedotin exposure.

The starting material was peripheral blood mononuclear cells (PBMCs), obtained at baseline. The receptors were sampled from a human donor with classical Hodgkin lymphoma.

The rearrangement links TRBV19 to TRBJ2-3, with D possibly matching TRBD2 (5 bases). This CDR3 comprises 14 residues. V lost 6 bases and J 6 bases, leaving 16 bases between the germline ends. Germline lookup yields CDR1 LNHDA and CDR2 SQIVND (reference sequence). CDR3 nucleotides: TGTGCCAGTAGACCCAACCGACCGGGGGATACGCAGTATTTT. The encoded protein is CASRPNRPGDTQYF.

V usage is TRBV21-1 and J usage is TRBJ2-5; the table names TRBD1, a call not compared with the DNA. TRBV21-1 is a pseudogene segment. This CDR3 is 13 amino acids long. The CDR3 DNA follows: TGTGCCAGCAGCAAACGGCAGGGCGGGACCCAGTACTTC. Its protein product is CASSKRQGGTQYF.

The rearrangement joins TRBV7-2 to TRBJ2-7, with TRBD1 as a possible D gene (5 bases). This CDR3 has 18 residues. Germline CDR1 reads SGHTA; CDR2 reads FQGNSA. The V end was cut by 5 bases, the J end by 1 base, with 24 bases between. CDR3 sequence (DNA): TGTGCCAGCAGCCCCTCTCCCCCCTCAGGGTCTGGATCCTACGAGCAGTACTTC. Translating it yields CASSPSPPSGSGSYEQYF.

This sequence joins TRBV6-1 and TRBJ1-5; 10 nucleotides align to TRBD1. The CDR3 consists of 15 residues. The germline gives CDR1 MNHNS, CDR2 SASEGT. With 6 bases clipped from V and 11 bases from J, the junction kept 13 bases outside the gene matches. CDR3 amino acids: CASRRGGTGVMAQHF. In DNA form, the CDR3 reads TGTGCCAGCAGGAGGGGAGGGACAGGGGTCATGGCCCAGCATTTT.

The V gene is TRBV19, the J gene TRBJ1-5, with D uncertain. The CDR3 sequence is 15 residues long. Per germline, CDR1 LNHDA and CDR2 SQIVND (reference sequence). V shed 6 bases and J shed 7 bases, with 19 bases lying between them. CDR3 nucleotides: TGTGCCAGTAGCCCCCCATATCTTAAAAGCCAGCCCCAGCATTTT. As protein: CASSPPYLKSQPQHF.

This chain uses TRBV15 with TRBJ2-3; no reliable D call. Germline CDR1 and CDR2: LNHNV and YYDKDF (reference sequence). Trimming took off 1 base at V and 1 base at J, with 6 bases between the two ends. The CDR3 contains 14 residues. CDR3 DNA: TGTGCCACCAGCAGAGGGGATGGCACAGATACGCAGTATTTT. Encoded protein: CATSRGDGTDTQYF.

The V call is TRBV27, the J call TRBJ2-6; D unclear. The CDR3 covers 16 residues. V lost 0 bases to trimming and J lost 4 bases, with 10 bases between them. Germline assignment: CDR1 MNHEY and CDR2 SMNVEV (reference sequence). The CDR3 region is CASSLSHLGGANVLTF. In DNA, the CDR3 is TGTGCCAGCAGTTTATCTCACCTGGGCGGGGCCAACGTCCTGACTTTC.

The chain links TRBV21-1 to TRBJ1-6; whether TRBD1, the table's D call, matches the DNA was not checked. TRBV21-1 is a recognized pseudogene. The CDR3 spans 16 residues. The CDR3 is CASSLTGHSYNSPLHF. The CDR3 DNA reads TGTGCCAGCAGCTTAACGGGACACTCCTATAATTCACCCCTCCACTTT.

The V and J genes are TRBV28 and TRBJ1-4; D not resolved. The CDR3 sequence is 14 residues long. CDR1 and CDR2 (germline): MDHEN, SYDVKM. The V end was cut by 6 bases, the J end by 0 bases, with 8 bases between. For the CDR3, the DNA is TGTGCCAGCAGCCACGGGACAACTAATGAAAAACTGTTTTTT. As protein: CASSHGTTNEKLFF.

The CDR3 coding sequence is TGTGCCAGCGGGCAAGGAACTAGCCCAGATACGCAGTATTTT. It is translated as CASGQGTSPDTQYF. The V call is TRBV27, the J call TRBJ2-3, with TRBD2 as a possible D gene (6 bases). The germline CDR1 and CDR2 sequences are MNHEY and SMNVEV (reference sequence). CDR3 length equals 14 residues. V lost 8 bases, J lost 4 bases, and 16 bases lay in between.

This clone was recorded only once. The chain couples TRBV9 to TRBJ1-2; D ambiguous. Germline V gene lookup returns CDR1 SGDLS and CDR2 YYNGEE. The CDR3 consists of 16 residues. The V end was cut by 1 base, the J end by 8 bases, with 21 bases between. The CDR3 sequence is CASSVTLEALGGGYTF. CDR3 bases: TGTGCCAGCAGCGTAACCCTTGAGGCCTTAGGAGGAGGCTACACCTTC.

This sequence joins TRBV5-1 and TRBJ1-5, with D possibly matching TRBD1 (6 bases). Deletions cut 3 bases from V and 5 bases from J, with 15 bases between. This CDR3 spans 15 amino acids. Germline V gene sequence: CDR1 SGHRS, CDR2 YFSETQ. The DNA of the CDR3 is TGCGCCAGCAGCTCGTCAGGGGAACGACATCAGCCCCAGCATTTT. This translates into CASSSSGERHQPQHF.

The V call is TRBV11-3, the J call TRBJ2-7; D tentatively fits TRBD1 or TRBD2 (6 bases each). The CDR3 has 13 amino acids. V lost 5 bases and J 6 bases, leaving 14 bases between the germline ends. Germline CDR1 and CDR2: SGHNT and YENEEA. CDR3 in amino acids: CASSPTWGAEQYF. CDR3 sequence (DNA): TGTGCCAGCAGCCCCACCTGGGGGGCCGAGCAGTACTTC.

The chain has TRBV12-5 and TRBJ2-3; D is perhaps TRBD2 (6 bases). CDR1 is LGHNT and CDR2 is FRNRAP in the germline V gene. Between the trimmed V and J ends, which lost 9 bases and 0 bases, there was a span of 16 bases. The CDR3 totals 15 residues. Here the CDR3 DNA reads TGTGCTAGCTCCCCCTCGACTAGAAGCACAGATACGCAGTATTTT. It codes for CASSPSTRSTDTQYF.

The chain combines TRBV6-1 with TRBJ1-1; D is ambiguous. There are 14 residues in the CDR3. The V and J ends lost 0 bases and 2 bases respectively, with 7 bases between them. Germline V gene data show CDR1 as MNHNS and CDR2 as SASEGT. As DNA, the CDR3 is TGTGCCAGCAGTGAAGCGCAAGTAAACACTGAAGCTTTCTTT. Translating gives CASSEAQVNTEAFF.

The J gene is TRBJ1-3, the V gene TRBV9, with no clear D. V gave up 0 bases and J gave up 0 bases, with 7 bases separating them. The CDR3 has 15 residues. CDR1 is SGDLS, CDR2 YYNGEE, per germline. In DNA form, the CDR3 reads TGTGCCAGCAGCGTAGCTGGTGTCTCTGGAAACACCATATATTTT. Translating it yields CASSVAGVSGNTIYF.

The chain combines TRBV16 with TRBJ2-3; D might be TRBD1 (5 bases). The CDR3 consists of 13 residues. Between the trimmed V and J ends, which lost 4 bases and 5 bases, there was a span of 10 bases. CDR1 is KGHSY, CDR2 FQNENV, per germline. CDR3: CASSPTQGDTQYF. As DNA, the CDR3 is TGTGCCAGCAGCCCTACGCAGGGAGATACGCAGTATTTT.

This clone showed up just once. The chain combines TRBV27 with TRBJ2-3; 7 bases are a match to TRBD1. The V gene's germline CDR1 is MNHEY and CDR2 SMNVEV (reference sequence). This CDR3 contains 14 residues. J was trimmed by 3 bases and V by 8 bases; bases with no gene match: 8. CDR3 in amino acids: CASFRTGPTDTQYF. The DNA of the CDR3 is TGTGCCAGCTTCCGGACAGGTCCTACAGATACGCAGTATTTT.

This chain joins TRBV7-3 and TRBJ2-3, with D maybe TRBD2 (6 bases). CDR3 length equals 14 residues. V was pared by 6 bases and J by 4 bases, with 14 bases between. The germline CDR1 and CDR2 sequences are SGHTA and FQGTGA. The CDR3 nucleotides are TGTGCCAGCAGTTCTGCGGGGCTCGCAGATACGCAGTATTTT. The encoded protein is CASSSAGLADTQYF.

This chain links TRBV29-1 with TRBJ2-7; tentatively, D is TRBD1 or TRBD2 (6 bases each). Germline loops: CDR1 SQVTM, CDR2 ANQGSEA. The CDR3 consists of 15 residues. Trimming took 8 bases from V and 2 from J, leaving 22 bases between them. CDR3 sequence reads: CSPRGGGRSAYEQYF. The CDR3 region has the DNA TGCAGCCCCAGAGGAGGGGGAAGAAGCGCCTACGAGCAGTACTTC.

The genes are TRBV5-6 and TRBJ2-5; no definite D call. CDR3 size: 11 residues. Trimming removed 0 bases from V and 4 bases from J, with 1 base in between. CDR1 and CDR2 from the germline V gene are SGHDT and YYEEEE. In nucleotides, the CDR3 is TGTGCCAGCAGCTTGGTAGAGACCCAGTACTTC. Its translation is CASSLVETQYF.

The chain has TRBV14 and TRBJ2-7, with D perhaps being TRBD1 or TRBD2 (6 bases each). V was cut by 6 bases and J by 0 bases, with 18 bases left in between. Germline CDR1 SGHDN, CDR2 FVKESK. There are 16 residues in the CDR3. This chain's CDR3 is CASRYLGGLSSYEQYF. DNA for the CDR3: TGTGCCAGCAGGTACTTAGGGGGACTTAGCTCCTACGAGCAGTACTTC.

The chain couples TRBV7-9 to TRBJ2-3, with TRBD2 matching over 7 bases. With 2 bases clipped from V and 0 bases from J, the junction kept 11 bases outside the gene matches. Germline V lookup: CDR1 SEHNR, CDR2 FQNEAQ (reference sequence). CDR3 size: 18 residues. CDR3 region: CASSLKRDYRPSTDTQYF. The DNA of the CDR3 is TGTGCCAGCAGCTTAAAAAGGGACTACAGACCTAGCACAGATACGCAGTATTTT.